The rows below give T cell receptor beta chains drawn from one sample of a study of T cell repertoires in cytomegalovirus infection. TCRdb recomputed calls from the reads with MiXCR, one row per CDR3 protein. This table holds some 400,000 distinct CDR3 sequences, approximately 30% found once. Sequences were obtained from PBMCs. Source of these receptors: a human donor in good health (CMV status not recorded). Some clones in this sample may be carry-over from other donors' samples. Each CDR3 is given with its conserved first and last residue. Fields, in order: clone size, D gene, J gene, V gene, CDR3 protein, CDR3 DNA. D genes are given only for firm matches. Not all rows give a size; the values are once, few, many and, for expanded clones, a class.

>.|.|TRBJ2-7|TRBV7-6
CASSLRRDRDYQQYF
TGTGCCAGCAGCTTACGCCGTGACAGGGACTACCAGCAGTACTTC
>.|.|TRBJ2-7|TRBV7-8
CASSLAPHYYEQYF
TGTGCCAGCAGCTTAGCTCCTCACTACTACGAGCAGTACTTC
>few|.|TRBJ1-4|TRBV29-1
CSVAGGEKTNEKLFF
TGCAGCGTTGCTGGGGGCGAAAAGACTAATGAAAAACTGTTTTTT
>few|.|TRBJ2-7|TRBV28
CASSFPGGVGDEQYF
TGTGCCAGCAGTTTCCCCGGCGGGGTAGGCGACGAGCAGTACTTC
>.|.|TRBJ2-7|TRBV29-1
CSVQNGQTYEQYF
TGCAGCGTTCAGAATGGGCAGACCTACGAGCAGTACTTC
>few|.|TRBJ2-4|TRBV20-1
CSAPRAEVNIQYF
TGCAGTGCTCCCAGGGCCGAGGTAAACATTCAGTACTTC
>many|TRBD1|TRBJ1-5|TRBV7-8
CASSLGAGGDNQPQHF
TGTGCCAGCAGCTTAGGGGCAGGGGGCGACAATCAGCCCCAGCATTTT
>.|.|TRBJ2-7|TRBV5-1
CASSFSGAERGYF
TGCGCCAGCAGCTTCTCAGGGGCCGAAAGAGGGTACTTC
>many|.|TRBJ1-4|TRBV7-8
CASSRGGNANEKLFF
TGTGCCAGCAGCAGGGGTGGCAACGCCAATGAAAAACTGTTTTTT
>.|TRBD1|TRBJ2-1|TRBV11-3
CASSPGQGVNEQLF
TGTGCCAGCAGTCCGGGACAGGGGGTCAATGAGCAGTTATTC
>.|.|TRBJ1-5|TRBV5-1
CASSENIDQPQHF
TGCGCCAGCAGCGAGAACATTGATCAGCCCCAGCATTTT
>.|.|TRBJ1-4|TRBV7-2
CAISLRVTLAEKLFF
TGTGCCATCAGCTTAAGGGTGACCTTAGCAGAAAAACTTTTTTTT
>few|.|TRBJ2-3|TRBV5-4
CASSPQPGTSTDTQYF
TGTGCCAGCAGCCCCCAACCCGGGACTAGCACAGATACGCAGTATTTT
>few|.|TRBJ1-6|TRBV5-5
CASSLGQPNPNSPLHF
TGTGCCAGCAGCTTAGGCCAGCCGAACCCAAATTCACCCCTCCACTTT
>few|.|TRBJ1-4|TRBV19
CASKRQKNEKLFF
TGTGCCAGTAAACGACAGAAGAATGAAAAACTGTTTTTT
>few|TRBD1|TRBJ2-5|TRBV7-3
CASSTDRGQRETQYF
TGTGCCAGCAGCACCGACAGGGGGCAAAGGGAGACCCAGTACTTC
>many|.|TRBJ1-5|TRBV7-2
CASSLVTGSNNQPQHF
TGTGCCAGCAGCTTAGTCACAGGGAGTAACAATCAGCCCCAGCATTTT
>many|.|TRBJ2-7|TRBV7-2
CASSSIRDMVYEQYF
TGTGCCAGCAGCTCTATCCGGGACATGGTTTACGAGCAGTACTTC
>.|TRBD1|TRBJ2-2|TRBV30
CAWSAQGRDTGELFF
TGTGCCTGGAGTGCACAGGGGCGGGACACCGGGGAGCTGTTTTTT
>many|.|TRBJ1-4|TRBV4-1
CASSQADRNNEKLFF
TGCGCCAGCAGCCAAGCCGACAGGAATAATGAAAAACTGTTTTTT
>few|.|TRBJ1-1|TRBV14
CASSQYIGMNTEAFF
TGTGCCAGCAGCCAATACATCGGGATGAACACTGAAGCTTTCTTT
>many|TRBD2|TRBJ2-7|TRBV7-2
CASSSSSGGVELNPYEQYF
TGTGCCAGCAGCTCATCTAGCGGGGGGGTAGAGTTGAACCCCTACGAGCAGTACTTC
>.|TRBD1|TRBJ2-7|TRBV6-6
CASRYNRDRPYEQYF
TGTGCCAGCAGGTACAACCGGGACAGACCCTACGAGCAGTACTTC
>.|.|TRBJ1-6|TRBV15
CATSSLNSPLHF
TGTGCCACCAGCAGTCTCAATTCACCCCTCCACTTT
>.|TRBD1|TRBJ1-2|TRBV20-1
CSAPTGTGGVSYGYTF
TGCAGTGCTCCTACCGGGACAGGGGGAGTGAGCTATGGCTACACCTTC
>few|TRBD1|TRBJ1-2|TRBV30
CAWTLGQGGHYGYTF
TGTGCCTGGACCTTAGGACAGGGGGGTCACTATGGCTACACCTTC
>many|.|TRBJ2-1|TRBV7-9
CASSLDWGSEQFF
TGTGCCAGCAGCCTAGACTGGGGAAGTGAGCAGTTCTTC
>many|.|TRBJ1-1|TRBV7-8
CASSKPLRGLSTEAFF
TGTGCCAGCAGCAAACCCCTACGGGGCTTGAGCACTGAAGCTTTCTTT
>few|.|TRBJ2-7|TRBV6-6
CASSQTGRGGYEQYF
TGTGCCAGCAGTCAAACAGGGAGGGGCGGCTACGAGCAGTACTTC
>.|TRBD1|TRBJ2-2|TRBV20-1
CSTRDRGTGELFF
TGCAGTACCCGGGACAGGGGCACCGGGGAGCTGTTTTTC
>.|.|TRBJ1-1|TRBV28
CASSLHALGQTVNTEAFF
TGTGCCAGCAGTTTACACGCCTTAGGACAGACTGTGAACACTGAAGCTTTCTTT
>few|TRBD1|TRBJ2-7|TRBV2
CATGQGHEQYF
TGTGCCACCGGACAGGGCCACGAGCAGTACTTC
>few|TRBD2|TRBJ2-4|TRBV9
CASSVSPLAGGSTGIQYF
TGTGCCAGCAGCGTAAGTCCACTAGCGGGGGGATCGACCGGCATTCAGTACTTC
>few|TRBD2|TRBJ2-1|TRBV4-1
CASSQKFGGGEYYNEQFF
TGCGCCAGCAGCCAAAAGTTTGGCGGGGGGGAATATTACAATGAGCAGTTCTTC
>few|.|TRBJ1-5|TRBV19
CASSKPQAGPRQPQHF
TGTGCCAGTAGTAAGCCTCAGGCAGGGCCCAGGCAGCCCCAGCATTTT
>few|.|TRBJ2-2|TRBV7-6
CASSLTDRYASNTGELFF
TGTGCCAGCAGCTTAACGGACCGCTACGCTTCGAACACCGGGGAGCTGTTTTTT
>few|.|TRBJ1-5|TRBV19
CASTLRGLRSNQPQHF
TGTGCCAGTACTTTGCGTGGCCTGCGTAGCAATCAGCCCCAGCATTTT
>.|.|TRBJ1-1|TRBV20-1
CSAREQGLDTEAFF
TGCAGTGCTAGGGAGCAGGGGCTGGACACTGAAGCTTTCTTT
>few|.|TRBJ2-5|TRBV6-5
CASSLLLSGQETQYF
TGTGCCAGCAGTCTCCTCCTTAGCGGCCAAGAGACCCAGTACTTC
>few|TRBD2|TRBJ2-7|TRBV7-2
CASSFYLAGTYEQYF
TGTGCCAGCAGCTTCTATCTAGCGGGGACTTACGAGCAGTACTTC
>few|TRBD1|TRBJ1-6|TRBV28
CASGGQVLPLHF
TGTGCCAGCGGAGGACAGGTTTTGCCCCTCCACTTT
>.|.|TRBJ2-2|TRBV5-6
CASSSLRVHTGELFF
TGTGCCAGCAGCTCCCTCAGGGTTCACACCGGGGAGCTGTTTTTT